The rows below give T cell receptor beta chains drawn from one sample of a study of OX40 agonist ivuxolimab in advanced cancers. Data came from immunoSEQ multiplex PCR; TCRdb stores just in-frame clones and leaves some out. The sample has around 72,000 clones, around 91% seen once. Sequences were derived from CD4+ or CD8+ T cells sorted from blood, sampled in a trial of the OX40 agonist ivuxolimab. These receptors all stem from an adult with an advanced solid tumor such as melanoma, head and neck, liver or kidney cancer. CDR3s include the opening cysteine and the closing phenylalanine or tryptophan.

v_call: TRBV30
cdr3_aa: CAWSVAATEAFF

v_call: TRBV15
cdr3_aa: CATSRGTGALAYEQYF

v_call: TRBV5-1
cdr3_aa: CASSLGGAELEQFF

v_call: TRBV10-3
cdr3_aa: CAISEGLAGNNEQFF

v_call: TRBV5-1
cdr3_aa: CASSLQETQYF

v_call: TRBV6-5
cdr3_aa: CASRGDRGYEQYF

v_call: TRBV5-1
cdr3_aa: CASSSLAGGPNEQFF

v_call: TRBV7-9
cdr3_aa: CASNGEGIGEAFF

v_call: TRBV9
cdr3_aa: CASSTHGGPNQPQHF

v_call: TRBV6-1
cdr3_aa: CASSEVGTGWYF

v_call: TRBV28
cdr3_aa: CASSSTGGRQPQHF

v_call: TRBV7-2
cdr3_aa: CASPSEPGRSGNTIYF

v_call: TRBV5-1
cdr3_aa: CPHGGTMNTEAFF

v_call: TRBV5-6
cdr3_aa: CASSLVNQPQHF

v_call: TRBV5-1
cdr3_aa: CASRTDSGNTIYF

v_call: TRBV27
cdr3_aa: CASSLRGGPGEQYF

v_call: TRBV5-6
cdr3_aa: CASSLSLGAQQFF

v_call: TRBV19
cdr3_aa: CASSGLAGGPSGELFF

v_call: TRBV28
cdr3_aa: CASRVSGGYGYTF

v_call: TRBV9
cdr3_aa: CASSVGTSATYEQYF

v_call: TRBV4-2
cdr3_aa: CASSQDGAQAYGYTF

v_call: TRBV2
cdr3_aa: CASGRNPTGELFF

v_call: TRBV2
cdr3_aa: CASSEARQGLGYTF

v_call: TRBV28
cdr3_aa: CASSLSGASYEKLFF

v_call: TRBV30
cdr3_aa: CAWKRFGVTEAFF

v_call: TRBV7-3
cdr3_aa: CASSLGLAGSRTDTQYF

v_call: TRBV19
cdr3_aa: CASSIDLAHSGNTIYF

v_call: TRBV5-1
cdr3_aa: CASSSTGEYGYTF

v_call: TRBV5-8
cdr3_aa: CASSPGQHYGYTF

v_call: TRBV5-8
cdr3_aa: CASSDPTGGSETQYF

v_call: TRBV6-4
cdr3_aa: CASSPSGGAGELFF

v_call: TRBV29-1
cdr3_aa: CSVDPGNYGYTF

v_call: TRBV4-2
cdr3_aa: CASSQDPLDRVEGYTF

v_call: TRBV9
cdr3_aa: CASSESGGLQETQYF

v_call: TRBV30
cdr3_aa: CAWSVTQGFNEKLFF

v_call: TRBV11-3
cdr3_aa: CASSLVPLVGKVYNEQFF

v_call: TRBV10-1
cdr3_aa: CASSGGQATYNEQFF

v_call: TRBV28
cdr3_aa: CATERDRRGYYGYTF

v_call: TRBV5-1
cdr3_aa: CASSLGNTGELFF

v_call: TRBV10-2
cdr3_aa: CASSQGTDTQYF

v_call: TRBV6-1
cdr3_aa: CASSEIGRDEQYF

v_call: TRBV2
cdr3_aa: CASSWRETDTQYF

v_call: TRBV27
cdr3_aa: CASSPQLAGGLDEQFF

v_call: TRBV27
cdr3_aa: CASSFSVGTEAFF

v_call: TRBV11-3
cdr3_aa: CASSLVSGDVTEAFF

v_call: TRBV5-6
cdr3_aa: CASSLPGVTDTQYF

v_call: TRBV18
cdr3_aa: CASSPGDTQYF

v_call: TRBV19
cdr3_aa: CASRRTTGELFF

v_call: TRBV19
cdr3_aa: CASRFGNSDEQFF

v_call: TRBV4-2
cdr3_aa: CASSHPGAGQGRGYTF

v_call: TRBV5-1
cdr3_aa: CASSPGASGGTDTQYF

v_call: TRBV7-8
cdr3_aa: CASSPLHSKPEAFF

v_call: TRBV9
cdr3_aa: CASSAGQRTDTQYF

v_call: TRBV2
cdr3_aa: CASSEVGGEGHQPQHF

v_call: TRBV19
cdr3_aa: CASSQGGISPLHF

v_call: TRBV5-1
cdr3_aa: CASSLAGPGGETQYF

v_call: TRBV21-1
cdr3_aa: CASSKLKTLPTSNYGYTF